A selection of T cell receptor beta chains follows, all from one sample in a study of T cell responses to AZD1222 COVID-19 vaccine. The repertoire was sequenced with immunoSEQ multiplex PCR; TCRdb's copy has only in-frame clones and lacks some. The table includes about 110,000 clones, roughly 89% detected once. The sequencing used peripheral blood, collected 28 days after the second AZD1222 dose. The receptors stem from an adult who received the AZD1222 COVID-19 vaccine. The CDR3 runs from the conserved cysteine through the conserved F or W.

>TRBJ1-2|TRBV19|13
CASSNPTGDGCTF
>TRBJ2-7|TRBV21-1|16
CASSKLKGKSCDEQYF
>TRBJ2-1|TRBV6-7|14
CASTHLRAGVGQFF
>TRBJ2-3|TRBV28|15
CASSPSSEGTDTQYF
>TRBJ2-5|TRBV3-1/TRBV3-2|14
CASSTRVGEETQYF
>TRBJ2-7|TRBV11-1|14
CASSPPANAYEQYF
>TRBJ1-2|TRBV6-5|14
CASSSTTALYGYTF
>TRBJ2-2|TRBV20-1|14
CSASRGKNTGELFF
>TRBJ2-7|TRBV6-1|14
CASSEQGGKYEQYF
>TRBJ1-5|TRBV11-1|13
CASSAGQNQPQHF
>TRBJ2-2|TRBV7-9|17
CASSFGRSRMNTGELFF
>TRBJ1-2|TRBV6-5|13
CASSPTGRRGYTF
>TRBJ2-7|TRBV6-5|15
CASSYRDRGIYEQYF
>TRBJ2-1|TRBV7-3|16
CASSLREGGRYNEQFF
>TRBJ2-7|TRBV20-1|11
CSVTDAFKQYF
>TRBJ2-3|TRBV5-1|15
CASSLGGADADTQYF
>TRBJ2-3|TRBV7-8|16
CASSLGSGRSTDTQYF
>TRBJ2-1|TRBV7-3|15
CASSSRDDLPGEQFF
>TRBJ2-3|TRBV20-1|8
CSALTQYF
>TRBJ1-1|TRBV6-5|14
CASSSSMHIPQGFF
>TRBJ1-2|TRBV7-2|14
CASSLAGGNYGYTF
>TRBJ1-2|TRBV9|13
CASSVGGSDGYTF
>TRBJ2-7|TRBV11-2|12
CASGSRAHEQYF
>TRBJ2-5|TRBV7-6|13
CASTQTGLETQYF
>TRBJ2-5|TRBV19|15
CASSIGGRGGETQYF
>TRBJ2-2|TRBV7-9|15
CASSDLWTETGELFF
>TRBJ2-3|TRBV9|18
CASSVSGSSYPQGDTQYF
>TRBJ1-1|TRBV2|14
CASRGTASNTEAFF
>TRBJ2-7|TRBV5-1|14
CASSLTANSYEQYF
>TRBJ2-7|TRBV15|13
CATSSLLVAEQYF
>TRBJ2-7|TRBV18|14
CASSPTGGDGEQYF
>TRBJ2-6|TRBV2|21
CASSEVGTSGSALQGANVLTF
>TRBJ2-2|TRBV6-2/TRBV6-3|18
CASSYSTKVAGVPGELFF
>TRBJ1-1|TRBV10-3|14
CAIGNGAQGVEAFF
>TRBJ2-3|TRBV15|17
CATSRDSRGLAADTQYF
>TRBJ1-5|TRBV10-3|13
CAISGHGNQPQHF
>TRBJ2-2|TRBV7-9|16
CASSFGSGRDTGELFF
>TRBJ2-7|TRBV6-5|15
CASSKRRTGIYEQYF
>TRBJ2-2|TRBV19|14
CARRDRRNTGELFF
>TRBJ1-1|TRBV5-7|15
CASSSWRYFRSEAFF
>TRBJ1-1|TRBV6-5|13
CASTRTGGTEAFF
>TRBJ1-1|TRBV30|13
CAWSAAAYSEAFF
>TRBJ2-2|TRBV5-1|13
CASSVDSPGELFF
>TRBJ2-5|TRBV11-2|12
CASSLNRETQYF
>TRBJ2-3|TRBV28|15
CASAGTGVFTDTQYF
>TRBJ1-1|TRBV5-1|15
CASSPRGRGNTEAFF
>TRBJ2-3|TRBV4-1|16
CASSPGLAGGEDTQYF
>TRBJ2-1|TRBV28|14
CASRGGAVGNEQFF
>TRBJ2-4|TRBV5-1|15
CASSIQGAGKNIQYF
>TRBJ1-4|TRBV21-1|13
CASLEGGAEKLFF